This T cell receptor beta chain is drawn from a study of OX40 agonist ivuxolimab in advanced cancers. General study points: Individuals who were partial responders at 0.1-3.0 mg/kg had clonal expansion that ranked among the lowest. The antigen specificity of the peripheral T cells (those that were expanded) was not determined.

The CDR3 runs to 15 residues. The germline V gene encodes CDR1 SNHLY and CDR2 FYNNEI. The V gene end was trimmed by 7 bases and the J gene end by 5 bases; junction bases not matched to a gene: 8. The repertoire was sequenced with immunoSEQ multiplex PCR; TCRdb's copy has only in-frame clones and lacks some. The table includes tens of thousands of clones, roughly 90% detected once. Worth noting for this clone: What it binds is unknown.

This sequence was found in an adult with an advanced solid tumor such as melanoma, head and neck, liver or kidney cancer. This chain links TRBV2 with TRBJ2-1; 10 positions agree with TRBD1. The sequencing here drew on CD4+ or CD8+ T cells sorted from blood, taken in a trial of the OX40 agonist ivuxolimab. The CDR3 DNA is TGTGCCAGCATTCTGCCCGGGACAGGGGACAATGAGCAGTTCTTC. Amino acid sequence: CASILPGTGDNEQFF. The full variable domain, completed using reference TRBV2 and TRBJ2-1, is EPEVTQTPSHQVTQMGQEVILRCVPISNHLYFYWYRQILGQKVEFLVSFYNNEISEKSEIFDDQFSVERPDGSNFTLKIRSTKLEDSAMYFCASILPGTGDNEQFFGPGTRLTVL.